This TCR beta chain was recorded in a study of T-cell reconstitution after alpha-beta-depleted transplantation in children. The V segment lost 1 base and the J segment 3 bases; nucleotides outside the gene matches: 7. Germline V gives CDR1 SGHRS, CDR2 YFSETQ. The CDR3 consists of 16 residues. As it was prepared, the TCRbeta library received unique molecular identifiers. MiXCR, run by TCRdb on the PCR reads, gives a single entry per CDR3 protein. The sample lists a few hundred thousand distinct CDR3 sequences, approximately 12% occurring once. This clonotype was detected a few times. This TCR was sampled from a human donor who donated a stem cell graft to a child with Fanconi anemia. The genes are TRBV5-1 and TRBJ2-1, with TRBD2 matching 7 bases. Sequences were derived from PBMCs, sampled from the stem cell graft. The CDR3 DNA reads as TGCGCCAGCAGCTTGACGGGGGGAGCGAGCTACAATGAGCAGTTCTTC. It is translated as CASSLTGGASYNEQFF. Full variable domain (rest looked up from reference TRBV5-1 and TRBJ2-1): KAGVTQTPRYLIKTRGQQVTLSCSPISGHRSVSWYQQTPGQGLQFLFEYFSETQRNKGNFPGRFSGRQFSNSRSEMNVSTLELGDSALYLCASSLTGGASYNEQFFGPGTRLTVL.